What follows are 19 T cell receptor beta chains derived from one specimen sequenced in a study of shared clonotypes between healthy human individuals. Terminally differentiated effector memory CD45RA+ cells were excluded from the naive CD8 cells, which were CD45RO-negative and positively selected for CCR7. Data came from immunoSEQ multiplex PCR; TCRdb stores just in-frame clones and leaves some out. This table holds about 820,000 clones, 80% to 95% found once. Sequenced: naive CD8+ T cells sorted from blood. The receptor set was obtained from a man aged 25 to 45 in good health.

The V and J genes are TRBV2 and TRBJ2-1, with D perhaps being TRBD1 or TRBD2 (5 bases each). Germline CDR1 is SNHLY and CDR2 is FYNNEI. The CDR3 has 9 amino acids. CDR3 DNA sequence: TGTCAGGCTGGGACCGAGCAGTTCTTC. This sequence encodes CQAGTEQFF.

This clone was counted once. The CDR3 reads CASSVGKGNEQYF. The CDR3 DNA follows: TGTGCCAGCAGCGTAGGGAAGGGTAACGAGCAGTACTTC. The chain combines TRBV9 with TRBJ2-7; D gene uncertain. V was trimmed by 0 bases and J by 5 bases, leaving 9 bases between them. Germline assignment: CDR1 SGDLS and CDR2 YYNGEE. The CDR3 is 13 amino acids.

This chain connects TRBV6-4 to TRBJ2-3; 8 bases match TRBD2. In germline, CDR1 is MRHNA, CDR2 SNTAGT. The J segment lost 4 bases and the V segment lost 0 bases, leaving 6 bases of the junction unmatched. CDR3 length: 16 amino acids. In nucleotides, the CDR3 is TGTGCCAGCAGTGACTCCGGGACTAGAAAGTCAGATACGCAGTATTTT. Protein sequence: CASSDSGTRKSDTQYF.

V usage is TRBV6-5 and J usage is TRBJ1-2; 8 bases align to TRBD1. The CDR3 totals 15 residues. The germline CDR1 and CDR2 sequences are MNHEY and SVGAGI. Trimming cost V 2 bases and J 4 bases; bases outside gene matches: 6. The CDR3 spells CASSYLPQGAYGYTF. The CDR3 bases are TGTGCCAGCAGTTACCTCCCCCAGGGGGCCTATGGCTACACCTTC.

A few counts support this clone. Since no conserved phenylalanine or tryptophan closes the CDR3, a read error is the likely cause. The DNA is left out, because the CDR3 cannot be placed on it with certainty; the CDR3 is given as TCRdb lists it. The rearrangement uses TRBV7-9 and TRBJ2-7; the table's D call of TRBD1 was not tested on the DNA. Germline-derived CDR1 and CDR2 are SEHNR and FQNEAQ (reference sequence). The CDR3 has 12 amino acids, counting both end residues. The CDR3 reads CASSLGSGQGII.

This clone was detected once. The chain links TRBV21-1 to TRBJ2-3; the table's D call TRBD2 went unverified against the DNA. TRBV21-1 is listed as a pseudogene. The CDR3 totals 16 residues. In nucleotides, the CDR3 is TGTGCCAGCAGCAACCAGGGTTTGCGGGACACAGATACGCAGTATTTT. Its protein is CASSNQGLRDTDTQYF.

Details on this clone: The same CDR3 also results from other DNA sequences found in this sample. CDR3 loop: CASSQEGTGYNEQFF. CDR3 bases: TGCGCCAGCAGCCAAGAAGGGACTGGCTACAATGAGCAGTTCTTC. The chain combines TRBV4-1 with TRBJ2-1; D may be TRBD2 (6 bases). From germline, CDR1 is MGHRA and CDR2 YSYEKL. This CDR3 has 15 amino acids. The germline V and J ends were trimmed by 0 bases and 3 bases, with 9 bases remaining between them.

This clone has just a few counts. V and J are TRBV27 and TRBJ2-5; 7 nucleotides agree with TRBD2. CDR1 MNHEY and CDR2 SMNVEV come from the germline V gene (reference sequence). The CDR3 runs 15 residues. V lost 2 bases and J lost 6; bases outside the gene matches: 9. CDR3 sequence (DNA): TGTGCCAGCAGTTTAGGTACAGCGGGGAGACAGACCCAGTACTTC. Protein sequence: CASSLGTAGRQTQYF.

V gene TRBV18 combines with J gene TRBJ2-7, with 10 nucleotides matching TRBD1. The V gene end was trimmed by 3 bases and the J gene end by 4 bases; junction bases not matched to a gene: 6. The CDR3 sequence is 15 residues long. Germline V CDR1 and CDR2: KGHSH, LQKENI. The CDR3 spells CASSPSGTGDYEQYF. The CDR3 DNA follows: TGTGCCAGCTCACCTTCCGGGACAGGGGATTACGAGCAGTACTTC. The full variable domain, in which reference TRBV18 and TRBJ2-7 provide the parts outside the CDR3, is NAGVMQNPRHLVRRRGQEARLRCSPMKGHSHVYWYRQLPEEGLKFMVYLQKENIIDESGMPKERFSAEFPKEGPSILRIQQVVRGDSAAYFCASSPSGTGDYEQYFGPGTRLTVT.

The V gene is TRBV4-1, the J gene TRBJ2-4; 7 bases fit TRBD2. Germline V lookup: CDR1 MGHRA, CDR2 YSYEKL. CDR3 length equals 14 residues. J was trimmed by 8 bases and V by 4 bases; bases with no gene match: 8. The CDR3 DNA sequence: TGCGCCAGCAGCCCCAGCGGGATGGCGTACATTCAGTACTTC. It specifies CASSPSGMAYIQYF.

The chain recombines TRBV6-6 with TRBJ1-4; the D is unclear. This CDR3 is 15 amino acids long. CDR1 and CDR2 from the germline V gene are MNHNY and SVGAGI (reference sequence). The V gene lost 5 bases and the J gene lost 5 bases, with 15 bases spanning the gap. The CDR3 DNA is TGTGCCAGCAGTCCAACCGGGAATCTAAATGAAAAACTGTTTTTT. Its protein is CASSPTGNLNEKLFF.

V is TRBV28 and J is TRBJ2-1; no reliable D call. Germline V gives CDR1 MDHEN, CDR2 SYDVKM. The CDR3 contains 11 residues. Trimming shortened V by 3 bases and J by 10 bases, and 7 bases separated the two germline ends. The CDR3: CASSFYFEQFF. The CDR3, as DNA: TGTGCCAGCAGTTTTTATTTCGAGCAGTTCTTC.

The V and J genes are TRBV15 and TRBJ1-5; D is undetermined. The CDR3 extends over 15 amino acids. The V gene lost 1 base and the J gene lost 1 base, with 8 bases spanning the gap. Germline values: CDR1 LNHNV, CDR2 YYDKDF (reference sequence). CDR3 nucleotide sequence: TGTGCCACCAGCAGAGTCGTGGGAAGCAATCAGCCCCAGCATTTT. This codes for CATSRVVGSNQPQHF.

Regarding this clone: This sample includes further DNA sequences coding for the same CDR3. The chain is built from TRBV9 and TRBJ2-6; D not resolved. V lost 0 bases to trimming and J lost 1 base, with 2 bases between them. Germline V gene sequence: CDR1 SGDLS, CDR2 YYNGEE. The CDR3 is made up of 14 amino acids. The CDR3 DNA is TGTGCCAGCAGCGTAGGATCTGGGGCCAACGTCCTGACTTTC. Translation gives CASSVGSGANVLTF.

This clone was detected only a few times. The CDR3 sequence: CASTTGFLDTEAFF. The CDR3 bases are TGTGCCAGCACGACAGGATTTTTGGACACTGAAGCTTTCTTT. This chain connects TRBV7-8 to TRBJ1-1; perhaps TRBD1 as D (6 bases). The CDR3 is 14 amino acids. The V end lost 7 bases, the J end lost 3 bases, and 15 bases lay between the germline ends. From germline, CDR1 is SGHVS and CDR2 FQNEAQ.

A single count supports this clone. The V gene is TRBV7-7, the J gene TRBJ2-5, with 11 bases aligning to TRBD2. The germline V gene has CDR1 SSHAT and CDR2 FNYEAQ (reference sequence). The ends lost 5 bases at V and 2 bases at J; junction bases unmatched: 4. This CDR3 spans 15 amino acids. CDR3 sequence reads: CASSRGLAAQETQYF. CDR3 sequence (DNA): TGTGCCAGCAGCCGGGGACTAGCGGCACAAGAGACCCAGTACTTC.

The rearrangement joins TRBV6-1 to TRBJ2-1, with 7 nucleotides matching TRBD1. The CDR3 sequence is 15 residues long. Unmatched junction bases numbered 3, after V lost 2 bases and J lost 2 bases. CDR1 and CDR2 from the germline V gene are MNHNS and SASEGT. In nucleotides, the CDR3 is TGTGCCAGCAGTGAAAAACAGGGGACCTACAATGAGCAGTTCTTC. Protein: CASSEKQGTYNEQFF.

The chain combines TRBV7-2 with TRBJ2-2; 8 nucleotides align to TRBD2. This CDR3 spans 15 amino acids. J lost 6 bases, V lost 10 bases, and 13 bases had no gene match. Germline V gives CDR1 SGHTA, CDR2 FQGNSA. The chain's CDR3 is CAITAGTSLPGELFF. Here the CDR3 DNA reads TGTGCCATCACGGCCGGGACTAGTCTGCCCGGGGAGCTGTTTTTT.

This clone came up once. J is TRBJ2-7 and V is TRBV4-2; TRBD2 agrees at 9 bases. This CDR3 comprises 16 residues. After removal of 4 bases from V and 3 bases from J, the junction contained 10 bases not matched to a gene. Germline CDR1 LGHNA, CDR2 YNFKEQ. The CDR3: CASSLQTSGSYYEQYF. In DNA form, the CDR3 reads TGTGCCAGCAGCCTGCAGACTAGCGGATCATACTACGAGCAGTACTTC.